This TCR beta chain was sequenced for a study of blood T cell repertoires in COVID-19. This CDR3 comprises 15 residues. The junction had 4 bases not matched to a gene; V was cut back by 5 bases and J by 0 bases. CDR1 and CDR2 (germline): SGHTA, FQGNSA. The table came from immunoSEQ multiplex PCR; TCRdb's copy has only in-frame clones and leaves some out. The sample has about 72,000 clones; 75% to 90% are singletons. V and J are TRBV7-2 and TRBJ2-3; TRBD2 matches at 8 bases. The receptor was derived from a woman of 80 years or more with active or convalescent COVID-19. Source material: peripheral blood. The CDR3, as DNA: TGTGCCAGCAGCCTCGGGGGGGAGAGCACAGATACGCAGTATTTT. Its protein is CASSLGGESTDTQYF. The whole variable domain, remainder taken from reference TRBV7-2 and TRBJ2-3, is GAGVSQSPSNKVTEKGKDVELRCDPISGHTALYWYRQSLGQGLEFLIYFQGNSAPDKSGLPSDRFSAERTGGSVSTLTIQRTQQEDSAVYLCASSLGGESTDTQYFGPGTRLTVL.